This TCR beta chain was observed in a study of tumor-infiltrating lymphocytes in primary liver carcinoma. This clonotype was observed at least ten times. It was from 20-30 mg of unsorted bulk tissue that RNA and DNA were co-extracted. Donors were untreated and chronically infected with HBV. Tumor samples uniformly had over 85% viable tumor cells. TCR beta cDNA was reverse-transcribed from 450 to 500 ng of total RNA. The reaction used a constant-region primer and ProtoScript II reverse transcriptase. The TCR beta library was amplified through three nested multiplex PCR rounds in a modified ARM-PCR procedure. In the first two PCR rounds, TRBV1-TRBV30 forward primers were paired with a C-beta reverse primer, and each round lasted about 9 cycles. TCRdb ran MiXCR on the multiplex PCR reads and lists one entry per CDR3 protein. This sample has roughly 120,000 distinct CDR3 sequences, with 64% found just once.

CDR3 length equals 13 residues. The V end lost 3 bases, the J end lost 0 bases, and 8 bases lay between the germline ends. Germline CDR1 SQVTM, CDR2 ANQGSEA. This sequence was found in a woman aged 60-70 years with primary liver carcinoma and hepatitis B virus infection. The V call is TRBV29-1, the J call TRBJ1-1, with D uncertain. The material sequenced was liver tumor tissue from sampling region 3. Subset denoted: tumor region T3, left-lateral pole. The CDR3 nucleotides are TGCAGCGTTGATCTGCTCATGAACACTGAAGCTTTCTTT. As protein: CSVDLLMNTEAFF.